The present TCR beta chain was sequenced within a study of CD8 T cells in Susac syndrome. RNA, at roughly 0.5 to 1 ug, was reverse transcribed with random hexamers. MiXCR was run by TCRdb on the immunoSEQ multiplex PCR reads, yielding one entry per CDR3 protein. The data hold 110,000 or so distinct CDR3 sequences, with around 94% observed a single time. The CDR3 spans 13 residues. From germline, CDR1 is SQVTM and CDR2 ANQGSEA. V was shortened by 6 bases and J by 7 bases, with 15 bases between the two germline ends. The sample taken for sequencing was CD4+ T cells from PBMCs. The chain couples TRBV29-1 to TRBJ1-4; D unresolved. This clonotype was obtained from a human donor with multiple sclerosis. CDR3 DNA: TGCAGCGTCCGGTCCCCCGTGGGTGAAAAACTGTTTTTT. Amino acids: CSVRSPVGEKLFF.